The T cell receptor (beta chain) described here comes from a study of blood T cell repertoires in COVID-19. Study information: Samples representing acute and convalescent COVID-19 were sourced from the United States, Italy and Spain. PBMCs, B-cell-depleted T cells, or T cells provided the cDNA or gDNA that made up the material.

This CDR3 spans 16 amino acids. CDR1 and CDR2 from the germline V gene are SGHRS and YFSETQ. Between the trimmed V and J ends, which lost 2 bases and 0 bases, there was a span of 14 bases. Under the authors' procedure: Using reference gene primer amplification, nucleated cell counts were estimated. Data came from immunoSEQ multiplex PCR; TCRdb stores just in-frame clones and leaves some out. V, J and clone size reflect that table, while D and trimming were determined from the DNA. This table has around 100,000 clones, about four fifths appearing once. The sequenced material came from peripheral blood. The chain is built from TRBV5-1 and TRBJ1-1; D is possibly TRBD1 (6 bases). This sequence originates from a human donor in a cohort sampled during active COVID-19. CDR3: CASSLQATGMNTEAFF. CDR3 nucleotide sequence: TGCGCCAGCAGCTTACAAGCGACAGGCATGAACACTGAAGCTTTCTTT.